This T cell receptor (beta chain) was found in a study of shared clonotypes between healthy human individuals. A remark on this clone: The target antigen is unknown.

The repertoire was sequenced with immunoSEQ multiplex PCR; TCRdb's copy has only in-frame clones and lacks some. The sample lists about 2.4 million clones, approximately 90% occurring once. Germline-derived CDR1 and CDR2 are SGHNT and YENEEA. The CDR3 spans 15 residues. Trimming removed 4 bases from V and 3 bases from J; junction bases left unmatched: 5. Study results and limitations: Large sequencing depth failed to make sorted-subset sequencing complete, rarefaction showed.

Material: naive CD4+ T cells sorted from blood. The sample's subset: CD45RA+ positively selected. This chain uses TRBV11-3 with TRBJ2-5, with 10 bases lining up with TRBD2. The source is a young man in good health. Written as DNA, the CDR3 is TGTGCCAGCAGCTCTCAAGGACTAGCGGAAGAGACCCAGTACTTC. It encodes CASSSQGLAEETQYF.